This passage covers 29 T cell receptor beta chains from one sample sequenced in a study of CD4+ T cells in melanoma. Sequencing was performed with immunoSEQ multiplex PCR; in TCRdb, only in-frame clones are kept and a portion is missing. The data show around 100,000 clones, 80% to 95% seen once. Sequencing input: peripheral blood. Source of these receptors: a human donor with melanoma.

This rearrangement joins TRBV9 to TRBJ2-2; 7 positions agree with TRBD2. The germline V gene encodes CDR1 SGDLS and CDR2 YYNGEE. Trimming removed 3 bases from V and 3 bases from J; junction bases left unmatched: 8. CDR3 length equals 16 residues. Written as DNA, the CDR3 is TGTGCCAGCAGCGGGAAAGCGGGACTATACACCGGGGAGCTGTTTTTT. Translating gives CASSGKAGLYTGELFF.

The rearrangement joins TRBV19 to TRBJ2-5; D ambiguous. Trimming stripped 6 bases from V and 5 bases from J, with 13 bases between. This CDR3 contains 13 residues. Germline V gives CDR1 LNHDA, CDR2 SQIVND (reference sequence). The CDR3 DNA reads TGTGCCAGTAGCCGACGAGGCCAGGAGACCCAGTACTTC. Its translation: CASSRRGQETQYF.

The chain has TRBV23-1 and TRBJ2-7, with D uncertain. TRBV23-1 is recorded as an ORF, its role being uncertain. The CDR3 consists of 16 residues. Trimming removed 0 bases from V and 2 bases from J, with 14 bases in between. DNA for the CDR3: TGCGCCAGCAGTCAATCAGGCCCTCCGGCCCCCTACGAGCAGTACTTC. It encodes CASSQSGPPAPYEQYF.

The chain carries TRBV30 and TRBJ2-5, with 15 bases identical to TRBD2. The CDR3 contains 17 residues. The germline V gene has CDR1 GTSNPN and CDR2 SVGIG (reference sequence). V lost 0 bases to trimming and J lost 5 bases; unmatched junction nucleotides: 7. The CDR3 protein is CAWSVGLAGGLAETQYF. CDR3 sequence (DNA): TGTGCCTGGAGTGTGGGACTAGCGGGGGGATTGGCGGAGACCCAGTACTTC. The full variable domain, rest sourced from reference TRBV30 and TRBJ2-5, is SQTIHQWPATLVQPVGSPLSLECTVEGTSNPNLYWYRQAAGRGLQLLFYSVGIGQISSEVPQNLSASRPQDRQFILSSKKLLLSDSGFYLCAWSVGLAGGLAETQYFGPGTRLLVL.

The chain carries TRBV15 and TRBJ2-1; D remains unclear. Per the germline V gene, CDR1 is LNHNV and CDR2 is YYDKDF (reference sequence). Trimming shortened V by 4 bases and J by 4 bases, and 8 bases separated the two germline ends. The CDR3 runs to 13 residues. This CDR3 reads CATSNFNYNEQFF. In DNA form, the CDR3 reads TGTGCCACCAGCAACTTTAATTACAATGAGCAGTTCTTC.

This sequence joins TRBV7-9 and TRBJ2-7; D is perhaps TRBD2 (5 bases). The CDR3 is made up of 16 amino acids. With 5 bases removed from V and 4 bases from J, the gap between germline ends came to 21 bases. The germline V gene has CDR1 SEHNR and CDR2 FQNEAQ (reference sequence). CDR3: CASSPRRGSAGYEQYF. In DNA, the CDR3 is TGTGCCAGCAGCCCCCGTCGGGGTAGCGCCGGATACGAGCAGTACTTC. The variable domain in full, with the rest retrieved from reference TRBV7-9 and TRBJ2-7, is DTGVSQNPRHKITKRGQNVTFRCDPISEHNRLYWYRQTLGQGPEFLTYFQNEAQLEKSRLLSDRFSAERPKGSFSTLEIQRTEQGDSAMYLCASSPRRGSAGYEQYFGPGTRLTVT.

The genes are TRBV5-5 and TRBJ2-3; 11 positions agree with TRBD2. CDR3 size: 15 residues. Germline loops: CDR1 SGHKS, CDR2 YYEKEE (reference sequence). J lost 2 bases, V lost 4 bases, and 3 bases had no gene match. This chain's CDR3 is CASSQLAGVTDTQYF. CDR3 in DNA: TGTGCCAGCAGCCAACTAGCGGGGGTCACAGATACGCAGTATTTT.

The chain couples TRBV18 to TRBJ1-2; 9 nucleotides agree with TRBD1. V trimming: 1 base; J trimming: 7 bases; junction bases outside the gene matches: 10. Germline CDR1 reads KGHSH; CDR2 reads LQKENI. The CDR3 contains 16 residues. Here the CDR3 DNA reads TGTGCCAGCTCACCACAGACCGGGACAGGGAAGGGTGGCTACACCTTC. Translating gives CASSPQTGTGKGGYTF.

This clone has a single count. This chain links TRBV6-5 with TRBJ2-7; 8 bases are a match to TRBD2. Germline V lookup: CDR1 MNHEY, CDR2 SVGAGI. The J segment lost 11 bases and the V segment lost 5 bases, leaving 14 bases of the junction unmatched. The CDR3 runs 14 residues. The CDR3 region has the DNA TGTGCCAGCAGTCCTCTAGGGCCTAGCGGGTCTAAGTACTTC. Translating gives CASSPLGPSGSKYF.

The rearrangement uses TRBV2 and TRBJ2-5; no clear D gene. V gave up 6 bases and J gave up 2 bases, with 16 bases separating them. The length of the CDR3 is 15 residues. Per the germline V gene, CDR1 is SNHLY and CDR2 is FYNNEI. The CDR3 DNA reads as TGTGCCAGCAGGGCTATGGGCAGGTCACAAGAGACCCAGTACTTC. This gives the protein CASRAMGRSQETQYF.

V is TRBV27 and J is TRBJ2-7; the D gene is possibly TRBD1 (6 bases). Per germline, CDR1 MNHEY and CDR2 SMNVEV (reference sequence). Trimming cost V 0 bases and J 0 bases, with 12 bases left between them. The CDR3 length is 16 residues. The CDR3 DNA reads as TGTGCCAGCAGTTTATCGGCCGGGACAAACTCCTACGAGCAGTACTTC. Translating it yields CASSLSAGTNSYEQYF.

This chain links TRBV7-9 with TRBJ2-7; 8 bases are a match to TRBD2. The CDR3 contains 15 residues. With V trimmed by 4 bases and J by 5 bases, 10 bases remained unmatched. The germline gives CDR1 SEHNR, CDR2 FQNEAQ (reference sequence). The CDR3 DNA is TGTGCCAGCAGCTCCATTCGGGGGGGGTGGGACGAGCAGTACTTC. It encodes CASSSIRGGWDEQYF.

As DNA, the CDR3 is TGCGCCAGCAGTGAGGGCGTAGCGGGGAGGCAAGAGACCCAGTACTTC. Translating it yields CASSEGVAGRQETQYF. The J gene is TRBJ2-5, the V gene TRBV5-1; TRBD2 matches 8 bases. The CDR3 is made up of 16 amino acids. Germline V gives CDR1 SGHRS, CDR2 YFSETQ. The V and J ends lost 5 bases and 2 bases, in that order; junction bases with no gene match: 11.

The chain joins TRBV19 to TRBJ1-5, with a weak D call TRBD1 (6 bases). Germline V gene sequence: CDR1 LNHDA, CDR2 SQIVND (reference sequence). The CDR3 extends over 14 amino acids. Trimming pared 1 base from V and 8 bases from J, leaving 12 bases between. In DNA, the CDR3 is TGTGCCAGTAGTATAGGCGGGGGGCTTGAGCCCCAGCATTTT. Translation gives CASSIGGGLEPQHF. Using reference TRBV19 and TRBJ1-5 for the parts outside the CDR3, the full variable domain is DGGITQSPKYLFRKEGQNVTLSCEQNLNHDAMYWYRQDPGQGLRLIYYSQIVNDFQKGDIAEGYSVSREKKESFPLTVTSAQKNPTAFYLCASSIGGGLEPQHFGDGTRLSIL.

The chain employs TRBV7-9 and TRBJ1-2; D is undetermined. V lost 4 bases and J lost 1, with 7 bases in between. CDR3 length: 13 residues. CDR1 and CDR2 from the germline V gene are SEHNR and FQNEAQ (reference sequence). The CDR3 DNA follows: TGTGCCAGCAGCTCGCAATATAACTATGGCTACACCTTC. Translation: CASSSQYNYGYTF.

With respect to this clone: At one boundary the junction diverges from the germline segment, which might be a read error. The chain joins TRBV19 to TRBJ2-5; no definite D call. CDR1 LNHDA and CDR2 SQIVND come from the germline V gene (reference sequence). The CDR3 loop spans 12 amino acids. In nucleotides, the CDR3 is TGTGCCAGTAGTCTAGAAAAAGGGACCCAGTACTTC. This translates into CASSLEKGTQYF.

The chain recombines TRBV5-4 with TRBJ1-2; D is undetermined. Trimming took off 5 bases at V and 5 bases at J, with 13 bases between the two ends. The germline V gene encodes CDR1 SGHNT and CDR2 YYREEE (reference sequence). This CDR3 has 13 residues. For the CDR3, the DNA is TGTGCCAGCAGATCGACCGACCCGTATGGCTACACCTTC. Its protein product is CASRSTDPYGYTF.

V and J are TRBV4-2 and TRBJ2-2; 8 positions match TRBD2. The CDR3 is 17 amino acids. V lost 0 bases, J lost 3 bases, and 6 bases stayed unmatched. CDR1 and CDR2 from the germline V gene are LGHNA and YNFKEQ. The DNA for the CDR3 is TGTGCCAGCAGCCAAGATTCCACGGGGGGGGACACCGGGGAGCTGTTTTTT. Encoded protein: CASSQDSTGGDTGELFF.

The genes are TRBV28 and TRBJ2-3; 13 bases align to TRBD2. CDR1 MDHEN and CDR2 SYDVKM come from the germline V gene. This CDR3 contains 16 residues. The J segment lost 5 bases and the V segment lost 6 bases, leaving 8 bases of the junction unmatched. The CDR3 DNA is TGTGCCAGCAGGGGAACTAGCGGGAGGGCCCTAGATACGCAGTATTTT. It specifies CASRGTSGRALDTQYF.

On this clone itself: The same CDR3 arises from other DNA sequences in this sample as well. The chain is built from TRBV5-1 and TRBJ1-5; TRBD1 is a possible D gene (5 bases). CDR1 is SGHRS and CDR2 is YFSETQ in the germline V gene. Trimming left V 0 bases short and J 8 bases short, with 12 bases between. The CDR3 runs 14 residues. CDR3 protein: CASSLEQGSEPQHF. Written as DNA, the CDR3 is TGCGCCAGCAGCTTGGAGCAGGGAAGTGAGCCCCAGCATTTT.

This chain connects TRBV19 to TRBJ2-3, with 7 bases fitting TRBD2. The germline gives CDR1 LNHDA, CDR2 SQIVND (reference sequence). V trimming: 8 bases; J trimming: 0 bases; junction bases outside the gene matches: 14. This CDR3 has 17 amino acids. The CDR3 protein is CASSGGSGTTSTDTQYF. The CDR3 coding sequence is TGTGCCAGTTCGGGCGGATCCGGGACTACCAGCACAGATACGCAGTATTTT.

The chain has TRBV12-2 and TRBJ2-5; TRBD2, the D gene given by the table, was not confirmed from the DNA. TRBV12-2 is listed as a pseudogene. The CDR3 covers 16 residues. The CDR3 region is CASRLGGGRPQETQYF. The CDR3 nucleotides are TGTGCAAGTCGCTTAGGTGGCGGGAGGCCCCAAGAGACCCAGTACTTC.

This clone is a singleton in its sample. The rearrangement joins TRBV9 to TRBJ1-1; 9 positions match TRBD1. The length of the CDR3 is 14 residues. Germline V gene data show CDR1 as SGDLS and CDR2 as YYNGEE. The V and J ends lost 3 bases and 0 bases, in that order; junction bases with no gene match: 0. In nucleotides, the CDR3 is TGTGCCAGCAGCGGGACAGGGGTGAACACTGAAGCTTTCTTT. It encodes CASSGTGVNTEAFF.

This chain joins TRBV7-2 and TRBJ1-5, with D possibly TRBD1 on 5 matching bases. The CDR3 is 14 residues long. Trimming removed 8 bases at V and 4 bases at J, with 15 bases between. Germline V gene sequence: CDR1 SGHTA, CDR2 FQGNSA. CDR3 sequence reads: CASCPRGGNQPQHF. CDR3 bases: TGTGCCAGCTGTCCCCGGGGGGGGAATCAGCCCCAGCATTTT.

The rearrangement links TRBV6-5 to TRBJ2-1; TRBD1 aligns across 11 bases. V dropped 2 bases and J dropped 4; count of bases not matched to a gene: 1. Germline loops: CDR1 MNHEY, CDR2 SVGAGI. The CDR3 extends over 15 amino acids. The CDR3 loop reads CASSYGTGGYNEQFF. In nucleotides, the CDR3 is TGTGCCAGCAGTTACGGGACAGGGGGTTACAATGAGCAGTTCTTC.

V is TRBV7-6 and J is TRBJ1-1; maybe TRBD1 (5 bases). CDR1 and CDR2 from the germline V gene are SGHVS and FNYEAQ. Trimming pared 1 base from V and 1 base from J, leaving 16 bases between. The CDR3 loop spans 17 amino acids. CDR3 nucleotides: TGTGCCAGCAGCTTAGACCTGGGGGTGGGAAAGAACACTGAAGCTTTCTTT. This encodes CASSLDLGVGKNTEAFF.

The chain uses TRBV5-1 and TRBJ1-1, with D perhaps TRBD1 (5 bases). The length of the CDR3 is 15 residues. CDR1 and CDR2 from the germline V gene are SGHRS and YFSETQ. V shed 4 bases and J shed 6 bases, with 19 bases lying between them. The chain's CDR3 is CASSTTGPIGAEAFF. CDR3 bases: TGCGCCAGCAGCACCACGGGACCTATCGGAGCTGAAGCTTTCTTT.

V usage is TRBV30 and J usage is TRBJ1-1; weak D call: TRBD1 (5 bases). This CDR3 is 12 amino acids long. Germline CDR1 is GTSNPN and CDR2 is SVGIG (reference sequence). V lost 3 bases and J 8 bases, leaving 13 bases between the germline ends. This chain's CDR3 is CAWREPGLEAFF. For the CDR3, the DNA is TGTGCCTGGAGAGAACCGGGACTGGAAGCTTTCTTT.

This chain links TRBV7-8 with TRBJ1-4, with unresolved D. Germline V gene lookup returns CDR1 SGHVS and CDR2 FQNEAQ. The CDR3 runs to 14 residues. With 5 bases removed from V and 4 bases from J, the gap between germline ends came to 11 bases. The CDR3 region has the DNA TGTGCCAGCAGCCCCGAGGTCTTTAATGAAAAACTGTTTTTT. Its protein is CASSPEVFNEKLFF.